The clone carrying this T cell receptor (beta chain) was counted a few times. What it recognizes is unknown. This sample is drawn from a study of naive and memory T cell subsets. Study conclusions and caveats: Between naive and memory subsets, TCR abundance power law exponents differed. Over 95% of naive TCR sequences appeared only once after error correction, unlike memory subsets.

Separate alpha and beta amplification began at the second PCR step. Cells stained for CD3, CD4, CD8, CD45RA and CD27 were sorted into four subsets. An equimolar mix of two oligonucleotides served as the beta constant-region primer for TRBC1 and TRBC2. TCRdb re-called the UMI-ligation and nested PCR reads with MiXCR, one entry per CDR3 protein. The sample includes 120,000 to 150,000 distinct CDR3 sequences, 17% seen only once; the top ten take approximately 0.15%. The CDR3 totals 13 residues. Trimming removed 11 bases at V and 8 bases at J, with 16 bases between. Germline V gene data show CDR1 as ENHRY and CDR2 as SYGVKD.

Sequenced sample: naive CD4+ T cells from blood. V and J are TRBV10-3 and TRBJ1-6; TRBD1 is a possible D gene (5 bases). This TCR came from a human donor in good health. The CDR3 loop reads CASSGMEDSPLHF. The CDR3 nucleotides are TGTGCCTCGTCAGGGATGGAGGATTCACCCCTCCACTTT.